A selection of T cell receptor beta chains follows, all from one sample in a study of cytotoxic CD8 clonotypes in ibrutinib-treated CLL. This table comes from immunoSEQ multiplex PCR, and its TCRdb copy is limited to in-frame clones, with some not included. Of approximately 210,000 clones detected, 72% appear once; the ten largest clones hold roughly 13%. The sample was PBMCs, taken after 24 months of ibrutinib treatment. These TCRs come from a human donor with chronic lymphocytic leukemia. CDR3s include the opening cysteine and the closing phenylalanine or tryptophan. D genes are given only for firm matches. Clone size is shown for a subset of rows, as once, few, many or a class of expanded clone.

J gene | clone size | V gene | D gene | CDR3 length | CDR3 protein | CDR3 DNA
TRBJ2-5 | few | TRBV7-3 | TRBD2 | 15 | CASSPGLAAQETQYF | TGTGCCAGCAGCCCAGGACTAGCGGCCCAAGAGACCCAGTACTTC
TRBJ2-5 | NA | TRBV10-3 | NA | 13 | CAISGQAGETQYF | TGTGCCATCAGCGGTCAGGCGGGAGAGACCCAGTACTTC
TRBJ2-7 | NA | TRBV30 | TRBD2 | 15 | CAWTPGLAGVIEQYF | TGTGCCTGGACCCCCGGGCTAGCGGGAGTGATCGAGCAGTACTTC
TRBJ2-1 | few | TRBV25-1 | NA | 11 | CASSSNNEQFF | TGTGCCAGCAGTTCCAACAATGAGCAGTTCTTC
TRBJ1-1 | few | TRBV7-9 | NA | 16 | CASSLPAGDENTEAFF | TGTGCCAGCAGCTTACCCGCAGGGGACGAAAACACTGAAGCTTTCTTT
TRBJ2-3 | NA | TRBV5-4 | NA | 13 | CASSQDSTDTQYF | TGTGCCAGCAGCCAGGACAGCACAGATACGCAGTATTTT
TRBJ2-7 | NA | TRBV27 | NA | 13 | CASSFTGSPGQYF | TGTGCCAGCAGTTTCACGGGGAGCCCCGGGCAGTACTTC
TRBJ2-2 | few | TRBV5-1 | TRBD1 | 15 | CASSLPTGDTGELFF | TGCGCCAGCAGCTTGCCAACAGGGGACACCGGGGAGCTGTTTTTT
TRBJ2-7 | NA | TRBV29-1 | TRBD2 | 13 | CSTRLAGSYEQYF | TGCAGCACCCGACTAGCGGGTTCCTACGAGCAGTACTTC
TRBJ2-5 | NA | TRBV7-3 | TRBD1 | 15 | CASSLGRGLGETQYF | TGTGCCAGCAGCTTAGGCAGGGGGCTGGGAGAGACCCAGTACTTC
TRBJ2-4 | few | TRBV27 | TRBD2 | 15 | CASSLGGSLKNIQYF | TGTGCCAGCAGCTTGGGGGGGTCTCTCAAAAACATTCAGTACTTC
TRBJ2-7 | few | TRBV7-2 | NA | 12 | CASSTGYYEQYF | TGTGCCAGCAGCACCGGGTACTACGAGCAGTACTTC
TRBJ1-5 | few | TRBV7-9 | NA | 15 | CASSSTQGGNQPQHF | TGTGCCAGCAGCTCTACCCAGGGCGGGAATCAGCCCCAGCATTTT
TRBJ2-2 | NA | TRBV7-8 | TRBD2 | 19 | CASSLSGLAGGLVTGELFF | TGTGCCAGCAGCCTCAGTGGACTAGCGGGAGGGTTGGTCACCGGGGAGCTGTTTTTT
TRBJ2-1 | NA | TRBV27 | TRBD1 | 14 | CASSPRTGFGEQFF | TGTGCCAGCAGTCCAAGGACAGGGTTCGGTGAGCAGTTCTTC
TRBJ2-3 | NA | TRBV2 | NA | 14 | CASGGLGSTDTQYF | TGTGCCAGCGGGGGGCTGGGTAGCACAGATACGCAGTATTTT
TRBJ2-7 | NA | TRBV28 | NA | 15 | CASTRAGDGDYEQYF | TGTGCCAGCACCCGAGCAGGGGACGGAGACTACGAGCAGTACTTC
TRBJ2-1 | NA | TRBV19 | TRBD1 | 16 | CASSIPGDRAVNEQFF | TGTGCCAGTAGTATACCAGGGGACAGGGCGGTCAATGAGCAGTTCTTC
TRBJ2-7 | once | TRBV19 | TRBD1 | 15 | CASRRGQETSYEQYF | TGTGCCAGTAGGAGGGGACAGGAGACGTCCTACGAGCAGTACTTC
TRBJ2-7 | NA | TRBV6-1 | NA | 13 | CASSEAGDGEQYF | TGTGCCAGCAGTGAAGCGGGAGATGGCGAGCAGTACTTC
TRBJ2-1 | NA | TRBV25-1 | NA | 14 | CASTVGGGYNEQFF | TGTGCCAGCACCGTGGGAGGAGGTTACAATGAGCAGTTCTTC
TRBJ1-1 | once | TRBV4-3 | TRBD1 | 14 | CASSHRTGYTEAFF | TGCGCCAGCAGCCACAGGACAGGGTACACTGAAGCTTTCTTT
TRBJ2-7 | NA | TRBV27 | NA | 14 | CASRASDGSYEQYF | TGTGCCAGCAGGGCATCGGACGGATCCTACGAGCAGTACTTC
TRBJ2-7 | NA | TRBV15 | NA | 15 | CATSRDQSASYEQYF | TGTGCCACCAGCAGAGATCAGAGCGCGAGCTACGAGCAGTACTTC
TRBJ2-4 | NA | TRBV5-1 | NA | 16 | CASSLEGLGGKNIQYF | TGCGCCAGCAGCTTGGAGGGGCTAGGAGGCAAAAACATTCAGTACTTC
TRBJ1-1 | NA | TRBV5-1 | NA | 14 | CASSRIRAGTEAFF | TGCGCCAGCAGCCGAATTAGGGCGGGAACTGAAGCTTTCTTT
TRBJ2-1 | NA | TRBV4-2 | TRBD2 | 15 | CASSQLRGAYNEQFF | TGTGCCAGCAGCCAACTACGGGGGGCCTACAATGAGCAGTTCTTC
TRBJ2-2 | NA | TRBV9 | TRBD1 | 15 | CASSAGQGRTGELFF | TGTGCCAGCAGCGCGGGACAGGGGAGGACCGGGGAGCTGTTTTTT
TRBJ2-7 | NA | TRBV16 | TRBD1 | 13 | CASTGTGSGEQYF | TGTGCCAGCACCGGGACAGGGTCAGGCGAGCAGTACTTC
TRBJ2-5 | few | TRBV4-3 | TRBD1 | 17 | CASSQDLPTGGFETQYF | TGCGCCAGCAGCCAAGATCTCCCGACAGGGGGGTTTGAGACCCAGTACTTC
TRBJ2-5 | few | TRBV6-1 | NA | 12 | CASSRDQETQYF | TGTGCCAGCAGTAGGGACCAAGAGACCCAGTACTTC
TRBJ2-1 | NA | TRBV11-3 | NA | 14 | CASSLLGSYNEQFF | TGTGCCAGCAGCTTACTCGGCTCCTACAATGAGCAGTTCTTC
TRBJ2-7 | NA | TRBV10-2 | TRBD2 | 15 | CASSEAEAGSYEQYF | TGCGCCAGCAGTGAAGCAGAAGCGGGATCCTACGAGCAGTACTTC
TRBJ2-3 | NA | TRBV18 | TRBD2 | 18 | CASSPSRFLAGGTDTQYF | TGTGCCAGCTCACCAAGTCGGTTCCTAGCGGGAGGCACAGATACGCAGTATTTT
TRBJ1-2 | NA | TRBV7-8 | NA | 11 | CASSLDSGYTF | TGTGCCAGCAGCTTAGATAGCGGCTACACCTTC
TRBJ2-5 | NA | TRBV5-4 | NA | 11 | CASSAAETQYF | TGTGCCAGCAGCGCTGCAGAGACCCAGTACTTC
TRBJ2-7 | NA | TRBV28 | NA | 15 | CASSYYPGGAYEQYF | TGTGCCAGCAGTTACTACCCCGGAGGCGCCTACGAGCAGTACTTC
TRBJ2-3 | NA | TRBV28 | NA | 16 | CASSSPPDRRGDTQYF | TGTGCCAGCAGTTCACCCCCGGACCGGAGGGGGGATACGCAGTATTTT
TRBJ1-1 | NA | TRBV7-2 | NA | 14 | CASSFLQRNTEAFF | TGTGCCAGCAGCTTTCTTCAGAGGAACACTGAAGCTTTCTTT
TRBJ2-5 | NA | TRBV28 | NA | 14 | CASSLDPSRKTQYF | TGTGCCAGCAGTTTAGACCCGTCTCGGAAGACCCAGTACTTC
TRBJ2-1 | NA | TRBV7-2 | NA | 13 | CASSFNRDNEQFF | TGTGCCAGCAGCTTCAACAGGGACAATGAGCAGTTCTTC
TRBJ2-7 | few | TRBV6-4 | NA | 13 | CASSEGRGGEQYF | TGTGCCAGCAGTGAGGGCAGGGGGGGCGAGCAGTACTTC
TRBJ2-7 | NA | TRBV19 | TRBD2 | 15 | CASSLQAGGSYEQYF | TGTGCCAGTAGTCTACAAGCGGGAGGATCTTACGAGCAGTACTTC
TRBJ1-5 | NA | TRBV4-1 | NA | 13 | CASSLQGNQPQHF | TGCGCCAGCAGCCTGCAGGGGAATCAGCCCCAGCATTTT
TRBJ1-4 | once | TRBV30 | NA | 13 | CAWSVNLNEKLFF | TGTGCCTGGAGTGTTAACTTGAATGAAAAACTGTTTTTT
TRBJ2-2 | few | TRBV7-2 | NA | 19 | CASSFGRTGLISNTGELFF | TGTGCCAGCAGCTTCGGCAGAACGGGACTCATATCCAACACCGGGGAGCTGTTTTTT
TRBJ2-7 | NA | TRBV27 | NA | 12 | CASSRTAYEQYF | TGTGCCAGCAGCCGAACCGCTTACGAGCAGTACTTC
TRBJ1-3 | NA | TRBV30 | NA | 14 | CAWSIGGSGNTIYF | TGTGCCTGGAGCATAGGGGGCTCTGGAAACACCATATATTTT
TRBJ2-3 | once | TRBV6-5 | NA | 15 | CASSRDTPYTDTQYF | TGTGCCAGCAGCCGGGACACCCCATACACAGATACGCAGTATTTT
TRBJ2-7 | NA | TRBV10-3 | TRBD1 | 15 | CAISPGTDYSYEQYF | TGTGCCATCAGCCCGGGGACAGATTATTCCTACGAGCAGTACTTC
TRBJ1-1 | NA | TRBV18 | TRBD1 | 15 | CASSTGKGANTEAFF | TGTGCCAGCTCAACGGGAAAGGGGGCCAACACTGAAGCTTTCTTT
TRBJ1-4 | NA | TRBV28 | TRBD1 | 13 | CATLTGGDEKLFF | TGTGCCACCCTGACAGGGGGCGATGAAAAACTGTTTTTT
TRBJ2-3 | NA | TRBV11-2 | TRBD2 | 15 | CASSPTAGVLDTQYF | TGTGCCAGCAGCCCTACGGCGGGAGTTCTAGATACGCAGTATTTT
TRBJ2-5 | NA | TRBV6-5 | TRBD2 | 12 | CASNLAGETQYF | TGTGCCAGCAATCTAGCGGGAGAGACCCAGTACTTC
TRBJ2-7 | NA | TRBV27 | NA | 11 | CASSLGYEQYF | TGTGCCAGCAGTTTGGGGTACGAGCAGTACTTC